What follows are 3 T cell receptor beta chains derived from one specimen sequenced in a study of cytomegalovirus exposure and HLA in healthy donors. This PCR relied on a set of 60 Vbeta primers and 13 Jbeta primers. TCRdb keeps only in-frame clones here, not all; method: immunoSEQ multiplex PCR. The profile shows 170,000 or so clones, about four fifths of them singletons. Sequencing input: PBMCs. The receptors here all came from a woman aged 45 to 65 in good health and CMV-seropositive.

This chain joins TRBV28 and TRBJ2-5, with 8 bases that match TRBD2. CDR1 is MDHEN, CDR2 SYDVKM, per germline. The CDR3 has 15 residues. With V trimmed by 6 bases and J by 2 bases, 8 bases remained unmatched. This chain's CDR3 is CASSPGGALQETQYF. CDR3 DNA sequence: TGTGCCAGCAGCCCGGGGGGGGCACTACAAGAGACCCAGTACTTC.

The J gene is TRBJ1-2, the V gene TRBV6-4; D gene ambiguous. Trimming shortened V by 0 bases and J by 4 bases, and 6 bases separated the two germline ends. CDR3 size: 13 residues. Germline V gene data show CDR1 as MRHNA and CDR2 as SNTAGT. For the CDR3, the DNA is TGTGCCAGCAGTGACTCTGAGTTCTATGGCTACACCTTC. Protein product: CASSDSEFYGYTF.

This chain links TRBV7-3 with TRBJ1-2; TRBD1 aligns across 8 bases. The ends lost 5 bases at V and 6 bases at J; junction bases unmatched: 11. The CDR3 spans 15 residues. Germline V gene data show CDR1 as SGHTA and CDR2 as FQGTGA. The CDR3: CASSDGDRRNHGYTF. The CDR3 nucleotides are TGTGCCAGCAGCGATGGGGACAGGAGAAACCATGGCTACACCTTC.